The 17 T cell receptor beta chains below were found in one sample sequenced in a study of T-cell reconstitution after alpha-beta-depleted transplantation in children. Unique molecular identifiers were incorporated during preparation of the TCRbeta library. MiXCR, applied by TCRdb to the PCR reads, yields one record per CDR3 protein. The sample contains about 98,000 distinct CDR3 sequences, 23% of which appear only once. Specimen: PBMCs, collected before TCRalphabeta/CD19-depleted stem cell transplant. These receptor sequences come from a boy younger than 10 with acute lymphoblastic leukemia, due to receive a stem cell transplant.

The rearrangement joins TRBV5-1 to TRBJ2-7; possibly TRBD2 for D (6 bases). Germline lookup yields CDR1 SGHRS and CDR2 YFSETQ. The CDR3 extends over 16 amino acids. V was cut by 0 bases and J by 2 bases, with 15 bases left in between. The CDR3 sequence: CASSLAGATETYEQYF. The CDR3 DNA sequence: TGCGCCAGCAGCTTGGCGGGAGCCACCGAAACCTACGAGCAGTACTTC.

The chain uses TRBV3-1 and TRBJ2-7; the match to TRBD1 covers 11 bases. The CDR3 spans 15 residues. CDR1 is LGHDT, CDR2 YNNKEL, per germline (reference sequence). After removal of 3 bases from V and 3 bases from J, the junction contained 4 bases not matched to a gene. The CDR3 reads CASSQTDRGLYEQYF. CDR3 bases: TGTGCCAGCAGCCAGACGGACAGGGGGCTCTACGAGCAGTACTTC.

Only a few counts were recorded for this clonotype. V gene TRBV5-6 combines with J gene TRBJ2-3; D is possibly TRBD1 (5 bases). The ends were cut back, 4 bases at V and 0 bases at J, with 15 bases in the middle. The CDR3 runs 16 residues. The germline gives CDR1 SGHDT, CDR2 YYEEEE. CDR3 nucleotides: TGTGCCAGCAGCCAAAACCTACAGGTTAGCACAGATACGCAGTATTTT. Protein sequence: CASSQNLQVSTDTQYF.

This clonotype was observed many times. V is TRBV10-3 and J is TRBJ2-1, with a possible D match to TRBD1 (7 bases). The length of the CDR3 is 16 residues. The germline gives CDR1 ENHRY, CDR2 SYGVKD. Trimming stripped 11 bases from V and 4 bases from J, with 24 bases between. The CDR3 here is CASRGSGGTEYNEQFF. CDR3 sequence (DNA): TGTGCCTCCAGGGGTAGCGGAGGGACAGAGTACAATGAGCAGTTCTTC.

Only a few counts were recorded for this clonotype. V gene TRBV29-1 combines with J gene TRBJ2-2; D uncertain. CDR3 length equals 13 residues. Germline lookup yields CDR1 SQVTM and CDR2 ANQGSEA. The V end was cut by 7 bases, the J end by 4 bases, with 13 bases between. The CDR3 spells CSAMTGRTGELFF. CDR3 sequence (DNA): TGCAGCGCAATGACCGGCCGCACCGGGGAGCTGTTTTTT.

The CDR3 coding sequence is TGTGCCAGCAGCTTAAGTAGTAGCGGAAATGAGCAGTTCTTC. This gives the protein CASSLSSSGNEQFF. The chain carries TRBV7-3 and TRBJ2-1, with a tentative D call TRBD2 (6 bases). Germline V gives CDR1 SGHTA, CDR2 FQGTGA. The CDR3 length is 14 residues. The ends were cut back, 1 base at V and 7 bases at J, with 11 bases in the middle. Full variable domain (missing parts from reference TRBV7-3 and TRBJ2-1): GAGVSQTPSNKVTEKGKYVELRCDPISGHTALYWYRQSLGQGPEFLIYFQGTGAADDSGLPNDRFFAVRPEGSVSTLKIQRTERGDSAVYLCASSLSSSGNEQFFGPGTRLTVL.

This clonotype occurred a few times. The chain joins TRBV7-2 to TRBJ2-1; D is unresolved. The CDR3 has 15 residues. Germline lookup yields CDR1 SGHTA and CDR2 FQGNSA. V lost 2 bases and J lost 13, with 21 bases in between. Here the CDR3 reads CASSLLYRSDPEQFF. The CDR3 DNA reads as TGTGCCAGCAGCTTATTGTACAGATCCGATCCCGAACAGTTCTTC.

The table lists this clonotype with many counts. This chain connects TRBV12-3 or TRBV12-4 to TRBJ2-5; 7 bases agree with TRBD1. The length of the CDR3 is 14 residues. V trimming: 5 bases; J trimming: 2 bases; junction bases outside the gene matches: 5. This CDR3 reads CASSPPGQQETQYF. The DNA for the CDR3 is TGTGCCAGCAGTCCGCCGGGACAGCAAGAGACCCAGTACTTC.

Only a few counts were recorded for this clonotype. The V gene is TRBV7-9, the J gene TRBJ1-6; D unclear. The CDR3 runs 15 residues. Germline assignment: CDR1 SEHNR and CDR2 FQNEAQ (reference sequence). The V gene lost 5 bases and the J gene lost 5 bases, with 13 bases spanning the gap. The CDR3 region is CASSPSEGDNSPLHF. In DNA, the CDR3 is TGTGCCAGCAGCCCCTCAGAAGGAGATAATTCACCCCTCCACTTT.

A few counts support this clonotype. J is TRBJ2-5 and V is TRBV5-6, with 8 bases fitting TRBD2. The CDR3 sequence is 14 residues long. The ends lost 4 bases at V and 5 bases at J; junction bases unmatched: 7. Germline V lookup: CDR1 SGHDT, CDR2 YYEEEE. In nucleotides, the CDR3 is TGTGCCAGCAGCCCGGGGACTAGTGTGGAGACCCAGTACTTC. This sequence encodes CASSPGTSVETQYF. The full variable domain, with the rest looked up from reference TRBV5-6 and TRBJ2-5, is DAGVTQSPTHLIKTRGQQVTLRCSPKSGHDTVSWYQQALGQGPQFIFQYYEEEERQRGNFPDRFSGHQFPNYSSELNVNALLLGDSALYLCASSPGTSVETQYFGPGTRLLVL.

In this sample, this clonotype turned up a few times. J is TRBJ1-3 and V is TRBV20-1; D is ambiguous. V shed 0 bases and J shed 4 bases, with 10 bases lying between them. The V gene's germline CDR1 is DFQATT and CDR2 SNEGSKA (reference sequence). The CDR3 has 14 amino acids. CDR3 in amino acids: CSARDRERGNTIYF. For the CDR3, the DNA is TGCAGTGCTAGAGATAGGGAAAGGGGAAACACCATATATTTT.

This rearrangement joins TRBV20-1 to TRBJ2-6, with TRBD2 matching over 10 bases. The CDR3 has 17 amino acids. Germline V gives CDR1 DFQATT, CDR2 SNEGSKA (reference sequence). V gave up 6 bases and J gave up 4 bases; unmatched junction bases: 12. DNA of the CDR3: TGCAGTGCCCCCCGGACTAGCGGAGGGCCAGGGGCCAACGTCCTGACTTTC. This sequence encodes CSAPRTSGGPGANVLTF.

This clonotype was picked up a small number of times. With a much larger clone just one base away, this may be a read error. The chain carries TRBV20-1 and TRBJ2-1, with TRBD2 matching 10 bases. Germline CDR1 reads DFQATT; CDR2 reads SNEGSKA (reference sequence). There are 12 residues in the CDR3. V lost 5 bases, J lost 5 bases, and 0 bases stayed unmatched. CDR3 sequence: CSAGLADNEQFF. The CDR3 DNA is TGCAGTGCTGGACTAGCGGACAATGAGCAGTTCTTC.

This clonotype was seen only a few times. The chain has TRBV24-1 and TRBJ2-5; D not certain. CDR3 length: 13 amino acids. Between the trimmed V and J ends, which lost 12 bases and 5 bases, there was a span of 18 bases. Germline V CDR1 and CDR2: KGHDR, SFDVKD. The CDR3 sequence is CASADLGGETQYF. DNA for the CDR3: TGTGCCTCGGCCGATCTCGGTGGGGAGACCCAGTACTTC.

This sequence joins TRBV20-1 and TRBJ2-1, with D uncertain. The CDR3 covers 12 residues. V was clipped by 3 bases and J by 4 bases, with 7 bases between them. Germline loops: CDR1 DFQATT, CDR2 SNEGSKA (reference sequence). The CDR3 DNA follows: TGCAGTGCTAGTGCGCCTTACAATGAGCAGTTCTTC. Its protein is CSASAPYNEQFF.

A few counts support this clonotype. The chain links TRBV6-5 to TRBJ2-7, with D unclear. The CDR3 is 15 amino acids. Germline CDR1 reads MNHEY; CDR2 reads SVGAGI. The V end lost 0 bases, the J end lost 3 bases, and 12 bases lay between the germline ends. In DNA, the CDR3 is TGTGCCAGCAGTTACTCGAAGGGTACCCTCTACGAGCAGTACTTC. Translation gives CASSYSKGTLYEQYF.

This clonotype was seen more than once but under ten times. The rearrangement joins TRBV5-5 to TRBJ2-2; no firm D call. The V gene's germline CDR1 is SGHKS and CDR2 YYEKEE (reference sequence). The CDR3 has 16 amino acids. Trimming removed 0 bases from V and 6 bases from J, with 15 bases in between. In DNA, the CDR3 is TGTGCCAGCAGCTTGGGATCGACGAGCCTTCCCGGGGAGCTGTTTTTT. Amino acids: CASSLGSTSLPGELFF.